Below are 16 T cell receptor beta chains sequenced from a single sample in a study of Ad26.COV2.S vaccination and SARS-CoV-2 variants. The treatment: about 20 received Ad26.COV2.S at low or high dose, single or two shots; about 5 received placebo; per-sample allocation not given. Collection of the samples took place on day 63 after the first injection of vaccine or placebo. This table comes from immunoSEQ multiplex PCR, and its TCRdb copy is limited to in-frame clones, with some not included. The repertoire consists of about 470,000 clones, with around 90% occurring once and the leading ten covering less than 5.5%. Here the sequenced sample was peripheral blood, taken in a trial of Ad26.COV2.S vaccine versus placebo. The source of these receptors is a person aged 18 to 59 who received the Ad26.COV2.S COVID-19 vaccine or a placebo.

CDR3 in DNA: TGTGCCAGCAGCTTGCTTGCTAGCGGTAGCACAGATACGCAGTATTTT. Its protein is CASSLLASGSTDTQYF. The chain couples TRBV5-5 to TRBJ2-3; 7 bases are a match to TRBD2. With V trimmed by 1 base and J by 0 bases, 5 bases remained unmatched. The CDR3 extends over 16 amino acids. Germline V gene lookup returns CDR1 SGHKS and CDR2 YYEKEE (reference sequence).

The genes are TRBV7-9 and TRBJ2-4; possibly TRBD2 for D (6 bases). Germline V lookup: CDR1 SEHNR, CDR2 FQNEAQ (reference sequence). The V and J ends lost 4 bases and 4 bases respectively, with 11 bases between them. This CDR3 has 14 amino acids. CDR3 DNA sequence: TGTGCCAGCAGCTCCGGGACTTATAAAAACATTCAGTACTTC. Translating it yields CASSSGTYKNIQYF. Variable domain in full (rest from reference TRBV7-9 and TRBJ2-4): DTGVSQNPRHKITKRGQNVTFRCDPISEHNRLYWYRQTLGQGPEFLTYFQNEAQLEKSRLLSDRFSAERPKGSFSTLEIQRTEQGDSAMYLCASSSGTYKNIQYFGAGTRLSVL.

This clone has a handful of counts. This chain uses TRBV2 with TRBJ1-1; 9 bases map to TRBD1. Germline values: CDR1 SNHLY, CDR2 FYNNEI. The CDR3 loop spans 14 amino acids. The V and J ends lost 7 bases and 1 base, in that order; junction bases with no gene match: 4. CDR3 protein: CASTPTGGNTEAFF. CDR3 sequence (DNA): TGTGCCAGCACCCCGACAGGGGGGAACACTGAAGCTTTCTTT.

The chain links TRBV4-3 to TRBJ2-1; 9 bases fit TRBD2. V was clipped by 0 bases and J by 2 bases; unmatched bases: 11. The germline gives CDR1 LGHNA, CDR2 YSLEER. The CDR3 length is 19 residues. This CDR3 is CASSQDRSSGSPAYNEQFF. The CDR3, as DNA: TGCGCCAGCAGCCAAGATCGGAGTAGCGGGAGTCCCGCCTACAATGAGCAGTTCTTC.

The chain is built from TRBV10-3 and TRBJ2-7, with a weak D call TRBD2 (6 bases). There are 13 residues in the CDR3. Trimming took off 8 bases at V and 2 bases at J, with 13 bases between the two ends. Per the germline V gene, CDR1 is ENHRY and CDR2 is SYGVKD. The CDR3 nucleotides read TGTGCCATCGCTCTCGGGAGCACCTACGAGCAGTACTTC. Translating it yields CAIALGSTYEQYF.

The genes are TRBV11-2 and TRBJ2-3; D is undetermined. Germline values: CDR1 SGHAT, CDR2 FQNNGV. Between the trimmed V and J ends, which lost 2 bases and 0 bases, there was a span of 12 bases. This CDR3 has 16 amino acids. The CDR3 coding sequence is TGTGCCAGCAGCTTAAGTTCGGGCAGTAGCACAGATACGCAGTATTTT. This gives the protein CASSLSSGSSTDTQYF.

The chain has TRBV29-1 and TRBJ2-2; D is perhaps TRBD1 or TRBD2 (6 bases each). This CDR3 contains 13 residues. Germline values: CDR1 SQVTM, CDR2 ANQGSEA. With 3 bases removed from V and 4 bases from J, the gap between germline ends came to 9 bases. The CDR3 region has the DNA TGCAGCGTTGACAGGGGAGGCACCGGGGAGCTGTTTTTT. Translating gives CSVDRGGTGELFF.

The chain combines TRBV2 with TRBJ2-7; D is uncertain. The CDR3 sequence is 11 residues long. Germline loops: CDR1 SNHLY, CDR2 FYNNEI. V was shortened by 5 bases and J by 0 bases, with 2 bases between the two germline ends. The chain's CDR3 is CASSFSYEQYF. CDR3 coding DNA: TGTGCCAGCAGTTTCTCCTACGAGCAGTACTTC.

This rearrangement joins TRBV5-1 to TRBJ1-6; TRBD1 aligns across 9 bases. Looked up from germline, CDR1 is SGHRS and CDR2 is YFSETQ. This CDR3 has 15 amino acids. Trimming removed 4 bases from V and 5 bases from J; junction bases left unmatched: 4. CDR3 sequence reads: CASSERTGDNSPLHF. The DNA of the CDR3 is TGCGCCAGCAGCGAGAGGACAGGGGATAATTCACCCCTCCACTTT.

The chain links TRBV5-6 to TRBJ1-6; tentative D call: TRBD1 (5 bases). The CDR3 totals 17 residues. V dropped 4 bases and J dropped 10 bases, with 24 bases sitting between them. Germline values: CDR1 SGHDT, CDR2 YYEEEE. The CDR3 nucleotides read TGTGCCAGCAGCCCCAAGTTGCGGGGTCAGGGAGACTCACCCCTCCACTTT. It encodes CASSPKLRGQGDSPLHF.

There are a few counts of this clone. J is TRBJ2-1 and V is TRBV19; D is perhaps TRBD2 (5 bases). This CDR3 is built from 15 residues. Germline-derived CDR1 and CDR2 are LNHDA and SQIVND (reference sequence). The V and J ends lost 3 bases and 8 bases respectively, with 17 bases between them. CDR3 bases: TGTGCCAGTAGTATCGGGATTCGGGTTCTCGATGAGCAGTTCTTC. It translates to CASSIGIRVLDEQFF.

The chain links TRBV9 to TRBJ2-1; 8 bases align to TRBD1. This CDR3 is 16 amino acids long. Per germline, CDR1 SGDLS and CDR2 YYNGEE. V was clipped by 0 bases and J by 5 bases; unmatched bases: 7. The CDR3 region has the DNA TGTGCCAGCAGCGTAGCGCGGACAGGGATTAACAATGAGCAGTTCTTC. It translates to CASSVARTGINNEQFF.

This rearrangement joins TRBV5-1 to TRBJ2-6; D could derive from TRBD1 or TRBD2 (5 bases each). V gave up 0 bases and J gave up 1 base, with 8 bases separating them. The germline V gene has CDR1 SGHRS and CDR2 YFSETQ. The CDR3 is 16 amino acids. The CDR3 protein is CASSLAGRSGANVLTF. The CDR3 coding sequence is TGCGCCAGCAGCTTGGCGGGACGGTCTGGGGCCAACGTCCTGACTTTC.

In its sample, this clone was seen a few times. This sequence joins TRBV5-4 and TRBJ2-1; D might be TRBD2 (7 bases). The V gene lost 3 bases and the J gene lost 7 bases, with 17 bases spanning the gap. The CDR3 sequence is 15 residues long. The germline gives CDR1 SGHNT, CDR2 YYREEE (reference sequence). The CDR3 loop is CASSSGGGQGNEQFF. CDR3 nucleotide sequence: TGTGCCAGCAGCTCGGGGGGAGGGCAGGGGAATGAGCAGTTCTTC.

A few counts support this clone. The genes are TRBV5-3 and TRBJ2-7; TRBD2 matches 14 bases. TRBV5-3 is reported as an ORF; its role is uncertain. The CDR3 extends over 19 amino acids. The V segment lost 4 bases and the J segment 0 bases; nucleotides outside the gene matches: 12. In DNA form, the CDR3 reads TGTGCCAGAAGCCCTACGGGACTAGCGGGAGTAGGGAGCTCCTACGAGCAGTACTTC. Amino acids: CARSPTGLAGVGSSYEQYF.

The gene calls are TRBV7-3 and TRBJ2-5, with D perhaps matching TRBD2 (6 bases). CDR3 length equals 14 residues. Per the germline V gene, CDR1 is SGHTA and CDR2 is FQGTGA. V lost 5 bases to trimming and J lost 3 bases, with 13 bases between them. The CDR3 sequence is CASSKTSAEETQYF. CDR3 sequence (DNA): TGTGCCAGCAGCAAGACTAGTGCGGAAGAGACCCAGTACTTC.